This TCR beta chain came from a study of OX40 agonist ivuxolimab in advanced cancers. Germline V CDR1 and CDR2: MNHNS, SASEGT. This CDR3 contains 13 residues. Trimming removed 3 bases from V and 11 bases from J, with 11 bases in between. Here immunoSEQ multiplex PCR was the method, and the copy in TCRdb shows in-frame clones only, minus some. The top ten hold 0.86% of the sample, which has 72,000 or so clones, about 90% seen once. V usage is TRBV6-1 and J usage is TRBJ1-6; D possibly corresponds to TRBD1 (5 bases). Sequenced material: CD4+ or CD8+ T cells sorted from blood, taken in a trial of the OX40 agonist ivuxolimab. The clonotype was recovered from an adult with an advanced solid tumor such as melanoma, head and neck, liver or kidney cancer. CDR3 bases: TGTGCCAGCAGTGATGGTGGGGGTCCACCCCTCCACTTT. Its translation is CASSDGGGPPLHF.